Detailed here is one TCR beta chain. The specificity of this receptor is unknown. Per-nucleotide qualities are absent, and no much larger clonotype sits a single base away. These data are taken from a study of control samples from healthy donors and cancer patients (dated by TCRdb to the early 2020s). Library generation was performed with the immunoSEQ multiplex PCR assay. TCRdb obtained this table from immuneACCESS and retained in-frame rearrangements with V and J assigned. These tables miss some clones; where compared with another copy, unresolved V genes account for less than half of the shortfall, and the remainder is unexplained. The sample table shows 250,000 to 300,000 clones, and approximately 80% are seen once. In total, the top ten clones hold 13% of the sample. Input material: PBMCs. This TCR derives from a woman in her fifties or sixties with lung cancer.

The sequenced DNA: TGTGCCAGCAGCACGCTACGACTAGCGGCTAGCACAGATACGCAGTATTTT. The resulting protein is CASSTLRLAASTDTQYF. Recombination linked TRBV28 to TRBJ2-3; 9 central nucleotides agree with TRBD2. The CDR3, from cysteine to phenylalanine, totals 17 residues. Only the CDR3 region is kept as DNA, spanning 51 bases read in frame from base 1. Trimming removed 6 bases from V and 0 bases from J; the gene matches leave 10 bases unexplained. The germline V gene yields MDHEN for CDR1 and SYDVKM for CDR2.